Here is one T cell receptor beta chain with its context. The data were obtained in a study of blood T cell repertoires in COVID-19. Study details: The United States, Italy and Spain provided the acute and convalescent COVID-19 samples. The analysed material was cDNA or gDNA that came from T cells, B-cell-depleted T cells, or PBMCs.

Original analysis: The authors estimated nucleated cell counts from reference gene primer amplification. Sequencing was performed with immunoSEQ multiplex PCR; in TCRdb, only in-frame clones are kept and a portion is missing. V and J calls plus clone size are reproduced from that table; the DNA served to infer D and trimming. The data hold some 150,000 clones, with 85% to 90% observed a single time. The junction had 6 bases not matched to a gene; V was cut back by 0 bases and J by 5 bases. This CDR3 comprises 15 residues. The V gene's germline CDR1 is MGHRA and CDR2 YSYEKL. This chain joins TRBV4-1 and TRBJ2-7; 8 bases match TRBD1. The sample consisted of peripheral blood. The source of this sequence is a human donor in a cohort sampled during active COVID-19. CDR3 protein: CASSQDQLDRDEQYF. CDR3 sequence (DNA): TGCGCCAGCAGCCAAGATCAATTGGACAGGGACGAGCAGTACTTC.